This T cell receptor beta chain was sequenced during a study of blood T cell repertoires in COVID-19 (dated by TCRdb to 2018 to 2021). A note on the overall study: Samples from collaborators originated in the United States, Italy and Spain and spanned both the acute and convalescent phases of COVID-19. HLA class I and class II types, where available, came from metadata supplied by the sample provider rather than from assay-based typing. The repertoires were released in a freely available public database intended as a resource for research on the immune response to SARS-CoV-2. The prospective study material was composed of cDNA or gDNA derived from T cells, B-cell-depleted T cells, or PBMCs. Samples were obtained from the ongoing ImmuneRACE study (first 160 participants) and from 1,200 or so subjects provided by 6 global collaborators. Nearly every sample came with metadata listing a de-identified subject ID, COVID-19 status, age in years and sex. The dataset comprised deeply sampled blood TCRbeta repertoires from subjects exposed to, actively infected with, or recovered from COVID-19.

Participants in the prospective study were aged about 18 to 89 years, lived in 20 to 25 United States geographic areas, and enrolled through a virtual design. To assign participants to cohorts, the prospective study relied on clinical history that participants themselves reported in a screening survey and a study questionnaire. In the prospective study, mobile phlebotomists collected whole blood, serum and a nasopharyngeal or oropharyngeal swab from each participant. Over an approximately 2-month period, participants in the prospective study had the option of providing additional blood draws and questionnaires. Before DNA extraction, blood samples from the prospective study were shipped at room temperature or frozen. TCRbeta CDR3 regions were amplified from genomic DNA by means of the immunoSEQ Assay, a bias-controlled multiplex PCR. In the authors' own workflow: The number of nucleated cells in each sample was estimated from the amplification of reference gene primers within the assay. To quantify the absolute abundance of each unique TCRbeta CDR3 rearrangement, sequence reads were collapsed and filtered. For each sample, productive Simpson clonality was calculated by taking the square root of Simpson's diversity index across productive rearrangements. TCRdb took over this immuneACCESS table, retaining in-frame rearrangements with V and J assigned. Such tables are incomplete; in checked studies, under half of the missing clones stem from an unresolved V gene, and the remainder is unexplained. V, J and clone size are taken as reported in that table, and D and trimming were inferred from the DNA itself. This sample gives roughly 360,000 clones in total; approximately 88% of them show up just once. The top ten hold approximately 0.96% of the sample.

With respect to this clone: Its antigen is unknown. Nothing much larger sits one base from this clone, and base qualities are not available.

The junction shows trimming of 0 bases on V and 7 bases on J, and the gene matches do not reach 5 bases of it. The germline V gene yields SGHTA for CDR1 and FQGNSA for CDR2. From its cysteine to its phenylalanine, the CDR3 spans 15 amino acids. Only the CDR3 DNA is retained, 45 bases long and in frame from the first base. The research as a whole found: The quantity of clinical and demographic metadata differed by source and by participant and was supplied without curation.

The sequence was collected from a woman aged 30 to 39 with acute COVID-19. The chain is encoded by TRBV7-2 joined to TRBJ1-2; 10 middle bases align to TRBD1. The material sequenced was PBMCs or T cells enriched from blood (not recorded which). The CDR3 region reads CASSLALTGGGGYTF. DNA sequence: TGTGCCAGCAGCTTAGCTCTGACAGGGGGCGGTGGCTACACCTTC.